A selection of T cell receptor beta chains follows, all from one sample in a study of T cells in localized non-small cell lung cancer. Only in-frame clones appear in the TCRdb table, and some are missing; sequencing was by immunoSEQ multiplex PCR. Of about 34,000 clones listed, roughly 90% are singletons. The source was peripheral blood, collected before any cancer treatment. Receptors originate from a woman aged 40 to 75 with stage I lung adenocarcinoma. Each CDR3 is given with its conserved first and last residue. The order of the fields is J gene, CDR3 length, V gene, D gene, clone size, CDR3 protein, CDR3 DNA. The D gene is left open where the match is weak. The size of a clone is reported for some rows only, either as once, few or many, or as a class for expanded clones.

TRBJ2-2,16,TRBV5-1,-,-,CASSFSDSFNSGELFF,TGCGCCAGCAGCTTCTCTGACAGCTTTAACTCCGGGGAGCTGTTTTTT
TRBJ2-3,13,TRBV10-3,-,-,CAIKVHITDTQYF,TGTGCCATCAAGGTCCACATCACAGATACGCAGTATTTT
TRBJ1-1,15,TRBV7-6,-,-,CASSLPPRENTEAFF,TGTGCCAGCAGCTTACCCCCCAGAGAGAACACTGAAGCTTTCTTT
TRBJ1-1,14,TRBV7-2,-,-,CASRAPGRGTEAFF,TGTGCCAGCAGAGCCCCCGGGCGGGGCACTGAAGCTTTCTTT
TRBJ2-2,16,TRBV7-3,TRBD2,-,CASSKASGGGTGELFF,TGTGCCAGCAGCAAAGCTAGCGGGGGAGGCACCGGGGAGCTGTTTTTT
TRBJ2-2,15,TRBV6-1,-,-,CASSEPGALTGELFF,TGTGCCAGCAGTGAACCGGGGGCCCTCACCGGGGAGCTGTTTTTT
TRBJ2-7,17,TRBV13,TRBD2,-,CASSVFGRGGGAHEQYF,TGTGCCAGCAGTGTTTTCGGCCGGGGCGGGGGGGCCCACGAGCAGTACTTC
TRBJ2-7,17,TRBV5-1,-,-,CASSLGASLTPAYEQYF,TGCGCCAGCAGCTTGGGAGCTTCACTAACGCCCGCATACGAGCAGTACTTC
TRBJ1-3,14,TRBV21-1,-,-,CASSIRPDGNTIYF,TGTGCCAGCAGTATTAGGCCAGATGGAAACACCATATATTTT
TRBJ2-7,14,TRBV9,-,-,CASSVTVKSYEQYF,TGTGCCAGCAGCGTAACGGTTAAGTCCTACGAGCAGTACTTC
TRBJ2-1,15,TRBV11-1,TRBD1,-,CASSSETGVHNEQFF,TGTGCCAGCAGCTCAGAGACAGGGGTCCACAATGAGCAGTTCTTC
TRBJ2-4,13,TRBV7-9,-,-,CASSRGQRAIQYF,TGTGCCAGCAGCAGAGGACAGCGAGCCATTCAGTACTTC
TRBJ2-1,15,TRBV27,-,-,CASSLTGSFPNEQFF,TGTGCCAGCAGTTTAACAGGAAGTTTTCCCAATGAGCAGTTCTTC
TRBJ2-7,17,TRBV7-3,-,medium-sized,CASTLGGFVFSSYEQYF,TGTGCCAGCACCCTTGGGGGGTTCGTGTTTAGCTCCTACGAGCAGTACTTC
TRBJ1-2,19,TRBV6-1,-,-,CASSEVSFPGFPYIVGYTF,TGTGCCAGCAGTGAGGTGTCTTTTCCGGGGTTCCCCTATATTGTTGGCTACACCTTC
TRBJ2-5,13,TRBV30,-,-,CAWKPGKGETQYF,TGTGCCTGGAAGCCAGGGAAGGGGGAGACCCAGTACTTC
TRBJ1-5,14,TRBV6-1,TRBD1,-,CASSWTGEAQPQHF,TGTGCCAGCAGTTGGACAGGGGAGGCTCAGCCCCAGCATTTT
TRBJ1-5,14,TRBV4-3,-,-,CASSRERGGQPQHF,TGCGCCAGCAGCCGGGAAAGGGGAGGTCAGCCCCAGCATTTT
TRBJ1-1,13,TRBV6-1,-,-,CASSERANTEAFF,TGTGCCAGCAGTGAACGGGCGAACACTGAAGCTTTCTTT
TRBJ2-3,18,TRBV7-3,-,-,CASSLGLYPASSTDTQYF,TGTGCCAGCAGCCTGGGACTTTACCCAGCATCTAGCACAGATACGCAGTATTTT
TRBJ2-5,12,TRBV5-6,TRBD1,-,CASNRGPETQYF,TGTGCCAGCAACAGGGGGCCAGAGACCCAGTACTTC
TRBJ2-3,17,TRBV14,-,-,CASSQDAARSSTDTQYF,TGTGCCAGCAGCCAAGACGCGGCCAGATCAAGCACAGATACGCAGTATTTT
TRBJ2-7,12,TRBV11-3,-,-,CASSRDKGEQYF,TGTGCCAGCAGCCGGGACAAAGGGGAGCAGTACTTC
TRBJ1-5,15,TRBV5-4,TRBD1,-,CASRQGVGENQPQHF,TGTGCCAGCAGACAGGGGGTGGGGGAGAATCAGCCCCAGCATTTT
TRBJ1-3,17,TRBV21-1,-,-,CASSNPGTGISGNTIYF,TGTGCCAGCAGCAACCCGGGGACAGGGATCTCTGGAAACACCATATATTTT
TRBJ2-1,16,TRBV5-5,TRBD2,-,CASSLSGGALYNEQFF,TGTGCCAGCAGCTTGAGCGGGGGGGCATTATACAATGAGCAGTTCTTC
TRBJ2-2,15,TRBV28,-,-,CASSFRIVNTGELFF,TGTGCCAGCAGTTTTCGGATCGTGAACACCGGGGAGCTGTTTTTT
TRBJ1-2,14,TRBV6-5,-,-,CASSYSQRSYGYTF,TGTGCCAGCAGTTACTCGCAGAGGAGCTATGGCTACACCTTC
TRBJ1-4,14,TRBV30,TRBD1,-,CAWDRQGMAEKLFF,TGTGCCTGGGACCGACAGGGAATGGCTGAAAAACTGTTTTTT
TRBJ2-2,15,TRBV9,-,-,CASSKEVSNTGELFF,TGTGCCAGCAGCAAAGAAGTGTCGAACACCGGGGAGCTGTTTTTT
TRBJ2-7,13,TRBV30,-,-,CAWSAESSYEQYF,TGTGCCTGGAGTGCAGAGAGCTCCTACGAGCAGTACTTC
TRBJ1-4,14,TRBV2,TRBD1,-,CASRPGQGIEKLFF,TGTGCCAGCAGGCCGGGACAGGGAATTGAAAAACTGTTTTTT
TRBJ2-7,16,TRBV15,TRBD1,-,CATSRDSGTGGYEQYF,TGTGCCACCAGCAGAGATTCGGGGACAGGGGGCTACGAGCAGTACTTC
TRBJ2-7,13,TRBV9,TRBD1,-,CASSVRDRDEQYF,TGTGCCAGCAGCGTACGGGACAGGGACGAGCAGTACTTC
TRBJ2-1,13,TRBV6-6,-,-,CASSSSNYNEQFF,TGTGCCAGCAGTTCCTCGAATTACAATGAGCAGTTCTTC
TRBJ2-3,14,TRBV18,TRBD2,-,CASSRGGGVDTQYF,TGTGCCAGCTCACGCGGGGGTGGAGTAGATACGCAGTATTTT
TRBJ1-2,13,TRBV7-9,TRBD1,-,CASSLGQGFGYTF,TGTGCCAGCAGCCTCGGACAGGGGTTTGGCTACACCTTC
TRBJ1-3,16,TRBV7-9,-,-,CASSLGGIQAGNTIYF,TGTGCCAGCAGCTTAGGTGGGATTCAGGCCGGAAACACCATATATTTT
TRBJ2-3,15,TRBV5-6,-,-,CASSRWTGSTDTQYF,TGTGCCAGCAGCCGGTGGACCGGAAGCACAGATACGCAGTATTTT
TRBJ1-1,14,TRBV5-4,-,-,CASTESQQGGEAFF,TGTGCCAGCACCGAGTCCCAACAGGGCGGAGAAGCTTTCTTT
TRBJ2-7,15,TRBV15,TRBD2,-,CATSRGSGTLREQYF,TGTGCCACCAGCAGAGGGAGCGGGACCCTCCGGGAGCAGTACTTC
TRBJ1-4,15,TRBV5-4,-,once,CASSLVAGKDEKLFF,TGTGCCAGCAGCTTGGTCGCAGGCAAAGATGAAAAACTGTTTTTT
TRBJ2-2,16,TRBV9,-,-,CASSVTGQANTGELFF,TGTGCCAGCAGCGTAACGGGGCAGGCCAACACCGGGGAGCTGTTTTTT
TRBJ1-6,16,TRBV5-1,TRBD1,once,CASSLGDRGLHSPLHF,TGCGCCAGCAGCTTGGGCGACAGGGGTCTACATTCACCCCTCCACTTT
TRBJ2-7,16,TRBV7-2,TRBD1,-,CASSPIGTGRSYEQYF,TGTGCCAGCAGCCCCATAGGGACAGGACGCTCCTACGAGCAGTACTTC
TRBJ2-7,16,TRBV5-4,-,-,CASSLRVAGFIYEQYF,TGTGCCAGCAGCTTGAGAGTTGCGGGGTTTATCTACGAGCAGTACTTC
TRBJ2-7,13,TRBV5-4,TRBD1,-,CASSLTGGAEQYF,TGTGCCAGCAGCTTGACAGGGGGCGCCGAGCAGTACTTC